This T cell receptor (beta chain) was found in a study of T cell repertoires in cytomegalovirus infection. Findings and limits, study-wide: HLA-C-restricted, CMV-specific TCR beta clonotypes were dominant ex vivo. CMV carriers having the relevant HLA were flagged by cumulative public TCR beta family frequency.

TCRdb reanalysed the reads using MiXCR and keeps one entry per CDR3 protein. The table records nearly 550,000 distinct CDR3 sequences, more than 15% of them present only once. This clonotype was seen only a few times. Its antigen remains unknown. CDR3 length: 13 amino acids. Looked up from germline, CDR1 is SGDLS and CDR2 is YYNGEE. V lost 4 bases and J 6 bases, leaving 12 bases between the germline ends. Sample: CD8+ T cells from PBMCs. V usage is TRBV9 and J usage is TRBJ2-3; D is undetermined. This TCR derives from a human donor in good health (CMV status not recorded). Some clones in this sample may be carry-over from other donors' samples. CDR3 DNA sequence: TGTGCCAGCAGCCCCTACTTGGGTGATACGCAGTATTTT. Protein sequence: CASSPYLGDTQYF.